A single T cell receptor (beta chain) is shown here with its context. Its antigen is still unknown. TCRdb's copy holds only in-frame clones and misses some; the assay was immunoSEQ multiplex PCR. The table records about 130,000 clones, about nine tenths of them present only once. These data are taken from a study of T cell responses to AZD1222 COVID-19 vaccine. Notes on the study in general: Mapped onto spike, vaccine-associated CD4 TCRs spanned it and were dominant at 160-218 and 743-854.

Trimming cost V 6 bases and J 6 bases; bases outside gene matches: 16. The length of the CDR3 is 17 residues. Germline lookup yields CDR1 MDHEN and CDR2 SYDVKM. The TCR was taken from an adult in good health. V is TRBV28 and J is TRBJ1-5; 8 bases map to TRBD1. The sequences come from peripheral blood, collected on day 0 of AZD1222 vaccination. CDR3: CASSRPTLGQGGQPQHF. The CDR3 coding sequence is TGTGCCAGCAGCCGCCCCACTCTCGGACAGGGAGGTCAGCCCCAGCATTTT.